Sequencing of this T cell receptor beta chain was carried out in a study of vaccination and CD4 T cells after COVID-19. Overall study context: With nine mild cases and one severe, convalescent patients were SARS-CoV-2 positive by nasal swab PCR. Convalescent donors were composed of six males and four females, of whom two were Hispanic. Median time from COVID diagnosis to post-COVID sampling was under 120 days (35 to 161). Following dose two, a median about 71 days (range 14 to 241) passed before post-vaccine samples were taken.

Trimming cost V 6 bases and J 7 bases, with 10 bases left between them. Germline V gives CDR1 SEHNR, CDR2 FQNEAQ (reference sequence). This CDR3 comprises 12 residues. Time point specified: late sampling 161 to 241 days after vaccination in three convalescent patients. TCRdb re-called the PCR reads through MiXCR, storing one row per CDR3 protein. Of approximately 40,000 distinct CDR3 sequences in the sample, 35% to 45% were seen once. Sequencing used CD4+ T cells from blood, obtained about 7 months after SARS-CoV-2 vaccination. This sequence was found in a human donor who had recovered from COVID-19. The chain has TRBV7-9 and TRBJ2-1; no clear D gene. The CDR3 reads CASRWSENEQFF. Here the CDR3 DNA reads TGTGCCAGCAGGTGGAGCGAGAATGAGCAGTTCTTC.